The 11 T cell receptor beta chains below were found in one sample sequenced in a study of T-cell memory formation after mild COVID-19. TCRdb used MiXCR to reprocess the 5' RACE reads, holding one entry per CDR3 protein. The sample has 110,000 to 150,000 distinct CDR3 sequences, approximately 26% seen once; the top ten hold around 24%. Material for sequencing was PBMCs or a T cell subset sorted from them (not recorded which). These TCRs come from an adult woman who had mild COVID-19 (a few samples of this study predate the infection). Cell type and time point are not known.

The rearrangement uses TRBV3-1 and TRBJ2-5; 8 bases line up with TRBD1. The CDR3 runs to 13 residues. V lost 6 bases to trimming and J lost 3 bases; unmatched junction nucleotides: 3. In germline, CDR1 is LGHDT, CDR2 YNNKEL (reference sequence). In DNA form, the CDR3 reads TGTGCCAGCAGTCCACAGGGGGAAGAGACCCAGTACTTC. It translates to CASSPQGEETQYF.

The CDR3 loop reads CSARDRIAGVYNEQFF. The CDR3 coding sequence is TGCAGTGCTAGAGACCGAATAGCGGGAGTCTACAATGAGCAGTTCTTC. The V and J genes are TRBV20-1 and TRBJ2-1, with 9 bases that match TRBD2. CDR1 is DFQATT, CDR2 SNEGSKA, per germline (reference sequence). Trimming removed 0 bases from V and 3 bases from J; junction bases left unmatched: 6. This CDR3 comprises 16 residues.

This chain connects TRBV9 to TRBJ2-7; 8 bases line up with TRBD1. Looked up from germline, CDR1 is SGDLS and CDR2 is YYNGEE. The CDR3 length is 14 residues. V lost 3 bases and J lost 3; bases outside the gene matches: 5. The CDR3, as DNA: TGTGCCAGCAGCGCCTCAGGGGGCGGCTACGAGCAGTACTTC. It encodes CASSASGGGYEQYF. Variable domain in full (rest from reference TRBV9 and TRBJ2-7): DSGVTQTPKHLITATGQRVTLRCSPRSGDLSVYWYQQSLDQGLQFLIQYYNGEERAKGNILERFSAQQFPDLHSELNLSSLELGDSALYFCASSASGGGYEQYFGPGTRLTVT.

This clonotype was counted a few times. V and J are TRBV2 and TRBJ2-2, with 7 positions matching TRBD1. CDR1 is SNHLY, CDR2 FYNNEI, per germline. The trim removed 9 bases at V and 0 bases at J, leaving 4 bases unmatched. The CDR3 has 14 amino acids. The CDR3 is CARGTETNTGELFF. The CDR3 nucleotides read TGTGCCAGGGGGACAGAGACGAACACCGGGGAGCTGTTTTTT.

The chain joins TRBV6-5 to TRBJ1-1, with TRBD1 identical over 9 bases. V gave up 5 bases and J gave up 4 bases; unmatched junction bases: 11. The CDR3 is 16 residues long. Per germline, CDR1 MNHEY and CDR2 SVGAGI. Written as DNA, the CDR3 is TGTGCCAGCAGTCCGAACAGGGGGCATGGAAGCACTGAAGCTTTCTTT. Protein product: CASSPNRGHGSTEAFF.

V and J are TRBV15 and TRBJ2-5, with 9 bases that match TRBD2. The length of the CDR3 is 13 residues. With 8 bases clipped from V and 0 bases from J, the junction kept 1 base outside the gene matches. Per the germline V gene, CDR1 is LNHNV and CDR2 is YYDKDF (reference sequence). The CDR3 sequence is CATSSGNQETQYF. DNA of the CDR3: TGTGCCACCTCTAGCGGGAACCAAGAGACCCAGTACTTC.

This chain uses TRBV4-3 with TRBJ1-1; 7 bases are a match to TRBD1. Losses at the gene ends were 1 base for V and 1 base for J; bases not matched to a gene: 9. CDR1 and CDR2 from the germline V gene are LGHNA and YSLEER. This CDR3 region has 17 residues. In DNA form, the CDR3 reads TGCGCCAGCAGCCAAGGGCGACAGGGAGTTGGGAACACTGAAGCTTTCTTT. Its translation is CASSQGRQGVGNTEAFF.

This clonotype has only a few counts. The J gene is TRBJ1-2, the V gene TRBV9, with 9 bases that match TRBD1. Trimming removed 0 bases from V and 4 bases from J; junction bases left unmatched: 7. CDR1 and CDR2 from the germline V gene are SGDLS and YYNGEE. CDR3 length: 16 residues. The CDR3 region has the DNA TGTGCCAGCAGCGTAGCCACCACAGGGGGCAGCTATGGCTACACCTTC. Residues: CASSVATTGGSYGYTF.

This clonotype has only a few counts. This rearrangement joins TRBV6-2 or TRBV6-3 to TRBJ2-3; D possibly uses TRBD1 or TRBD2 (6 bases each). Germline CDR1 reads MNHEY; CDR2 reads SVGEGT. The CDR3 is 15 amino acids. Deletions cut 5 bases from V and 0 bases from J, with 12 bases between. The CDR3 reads CASSRGASSTDTQYF. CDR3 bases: TGTGCCAGCAGTAGGGGGGCATCTAGCACAGATACGCAGTATTTT.

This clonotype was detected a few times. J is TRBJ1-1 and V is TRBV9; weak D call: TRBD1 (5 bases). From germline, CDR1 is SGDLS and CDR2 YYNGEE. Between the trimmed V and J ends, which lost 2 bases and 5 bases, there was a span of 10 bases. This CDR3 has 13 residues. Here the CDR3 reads CASSVGGLTEAFF. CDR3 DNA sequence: TGTGCCAGCAGCGTGGGGGGATTGACTGAAGCTTTCTTT.

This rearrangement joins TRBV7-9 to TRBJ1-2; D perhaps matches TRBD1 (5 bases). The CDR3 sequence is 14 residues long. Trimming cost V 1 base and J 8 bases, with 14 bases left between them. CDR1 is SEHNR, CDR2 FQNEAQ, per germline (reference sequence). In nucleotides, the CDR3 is TGTGCCAGCAGCTTAGGAGCAGGGACGGAGGGCTACACCTTC. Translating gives CASSLGAGTEGYTF.